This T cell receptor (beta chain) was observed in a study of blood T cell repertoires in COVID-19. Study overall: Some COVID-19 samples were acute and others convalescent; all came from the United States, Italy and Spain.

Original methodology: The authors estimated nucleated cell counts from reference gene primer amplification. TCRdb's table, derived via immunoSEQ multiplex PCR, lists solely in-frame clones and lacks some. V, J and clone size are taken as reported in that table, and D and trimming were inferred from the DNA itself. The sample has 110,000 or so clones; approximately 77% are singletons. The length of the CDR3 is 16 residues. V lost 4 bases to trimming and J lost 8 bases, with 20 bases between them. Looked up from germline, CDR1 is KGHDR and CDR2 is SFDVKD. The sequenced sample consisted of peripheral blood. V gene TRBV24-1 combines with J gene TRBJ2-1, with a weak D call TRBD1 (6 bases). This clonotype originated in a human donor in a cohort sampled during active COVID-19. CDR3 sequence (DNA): TGTGCCACCAGTGACCCGACAGGCGGTGGGAATGATGAGCAGTTCTTC. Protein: CATSDPTGGGNDEQFF.